These T cell receptor beta chains were read from a single sample in a study of T cell responses to AZD1222 COVID-19 vaccine. Clones were read by immunoSEQ multiplex PCR, and TCRdb kept only the in-frame ones, dropping some. The profile covers about 190,000 clones, with over 80% appearing a single time and about 3% taken by the ten largest. Source: peripheral blood, taken on day 0 of MenACWY control vaccination. The receptor source for this set is an adult in good health. Both conserved end residues are part of each CDR3. D genes are given only for firm matches.

V gene | D gene | CDR3 protein
TRBV9 | TRBD2 | CASSVSGRVSYNEQFF
TRBV2 | . | CASSGRSADTQYF
TRBV6-5 | . | CASGETFGSEKLFF
TRBV28 | . | CASSRTKVAFF
TRBV7-8 | . | CASSLAWGGTNEKLFF
TRBV6-5 | TRBD1 | CASSYAQGTLYEQYF
TRBV9 | . | CASSPSGHIPEQYF
TRBV19 | TRBD1 | CAIMDRGWGNYGYTF
TRBV12-5 | . | CASGLARDFEHRGAVF
TRBV5-1 | . | CASSLESGRIGELFF
TRBV19 | TRBD1 | CASGDGTVNGYTF
TRBV5-4 | . | CASSSGSGGDTQYF
TRBV7-2 | . | CASSLPGHLATNEKLFF
TRBV15 | . | CATSRDRDNEQFF
TRBV7-9 | TRBD2 | CASSLAGGSYEQYF
TRBV28 | TRBD1 | CASSLRQGGMSNQPQHF
TRBV15 | TRBD2 | CATSGGLAMYNEQFF
TRBV7-8 | TRBD1 | CASSSDRGRNQPQHF
TRBV28 | TRBD2 | CASTSPGLAGGSSGANVLTF
TRBV28 | . | CAARGRLLYGYTF
TRBV6-5 | . | CASSYSRGEGYTF
TRBV19 | . | CASSPSGRGGYTF
TRBV9 | TRBD2 | CASSVEGGSRNEQFF
TRBV30 | TRBD2 | CAWSRREVDTGELFF
TRBV29-1 | TRBD2 | CSGQTSAYNEQFF
TRBV2 | . | CASGADSSYEQYF
TRBV20-1 | . | CSARGLGYTF
TRBV3-1/TRBV3-2 | . | CASSQDRGTSNEQFF
TRBV15 | . | CAPGAEKLFF
TRBV28 | . | CASSLSDRRANYGYTF
TRBV24-1 | . | CATSDYGEKLFF
TRBV25-1 | . | CASSDVGYEQYF
TRBV19 | . | CASSIPTGEQYF
TRBV7-9 | . | CASSLVAESNYGYTF
TRBV7-3 | TRBD1 | CASSLGTGTEAFF